This is a list of T cell receptor beta chains from one sample in a study of vaccination and CD4 T cells after COVID-19. Their recognized antigens are unknown. TCRdb reprocessed the PCR reads via MiXCR and lists one record per CDR3 protein. The repertoire holds around 8,600 distinct CDR3 sequences, with roughly half as singletons. Sequencing input: CD4+ T cells from blood, cultured in vitro. These receptors came from a human donor who had recovered from COVID-19. The CDR3 runs from the conserved cysteine through the conserved F or W.

TRBV30 CAWSQRLNTEAFF
TRBV19 CASSIGTGITEAFF
TRBV6-1 CASSANSGGYEQYF
TRBV25-1 CASSELGRENTDTQYF
TRBV27 CASSPFRTSSYEQYF
TRBV6-4 CASSLQAGQPQHF
TRBV6-5 CASSYRSGGAGELFF
TRBV4-3 CASSLDSGMAGELFF
TRBV19 CASSLGRRLGETQYF
TRBV20-1 CSPNSGGAATDTQYF
TRBV12-3/TRBV12-4 CASNLGTEAFF
TRBV4-2 CASSPTGGQGIGGYTF
TRBV7-8 CASSLDGAGGPRETQYF
TRBV7-9 CASSLLQGGKLFF
TRBV27 CASSLRPGYREAFF
TRBV2 CASSLTGQGSTEAFF
TRBV5-4 CASSLGLAGGAYEQYF
TRBV19 CASSSDRGTEAFF
TRBV15 CATSRARGGTDTQYF
TRBV20-1 CSALRGLGEQFF
TRBV7-8 CASSLRVGGYTF
TRBV6-2/TRBV6-3 CASSYGTGGYSNQPQHF
TRBV20-1 CRTPNEQFF
TRBV2 CASSVRETLTEAFF
TRBV7-6 CASSLRVRGTSTDTQYF
TRBV7-2 CASSPDRGRYTEAFF
TRBV27 CASSLWVTHYGYTF
TRBV4-1 CASSRRTLTEGNQPQHF
TRBV27 CASSTRQTDQPQHF
TRBV19 CASSKGARNTEAFF
TRBV7-8 CASSLESRNYGYTF
TRBV5-1 CASSLGLVAGELFF
TRBV20-1 CSASRQGFNQPQHF
TRBV19 CASSDTGGSLSQPQHF
TRBV6-2/TRBV6-3 CASSWRGTSYNEQFF
TRBV6-2/TRBV6-3 CASRPTAATGELFF
TRBV19 CASRSISNQPQHF
TRBV7-3 CASSLSPLGGLNTEAFF
TRBV15 CATSRSSGYNEQFF
TRBV24-1 CATSESKTQYF
TRBV20-1 CSAIYLTSGGARYGTHSYNEQFF
TRBV6-5 CASSWTGGFAGELFF
TRBV7-2 CASSREGGNGQPQHF
TRBV2 CASTPKGAGGIYTF
TRBV9 CASSLSAENSNQPQHF
TRBV20-1 CSAERGGVQETQYF
TRBV11-3 CASSLGGATEAFF
TRBV6-2/TRBV6-3 CASSPGPGASYEQYF
TRBV7-2 CASSPAWGSGNTIYF
TRBV7-9 CASSLEGRTGELFF
TRBV29-1 CSVAWPITEAFF